Each of the 5 T cell receptor beta chains below was sequenced from the same sample in a study of control samples from healthy donors and cancer patients. The method was immunoSEQ multiplex PCR; TCRdb's version includes in-frame clones alone and lacks a portion of them. The sample has 120,000 or so clones, approximately 87% seen once. The sample taken for sequencing was blood. The source is a man aged 25-45 years in good health.

CDR3 residues: CASTSPNTGELFF. CDR3 nucleotides: TGTGCCAGCACAAGCCCCAACACCGGGGAGCTGTTTTTT. The V and J genes are TRBV6-5 and TRBJ2-2; D not resolved. Trimming left V 7 bases short and J 2 bases short, with 8 bases between. Germline CDR1 is MNHEY and CDR2 is SVGAGI. The CDR3 covers 13 residues.

This clone has a single count. J is TRBJ1-4 and V is TRBV18, with 11 bases lining up with TRBD1. V was pared by 6 bases and J by 8 bases, with 5 bases of the junction left unmatched. CDR3 size: 14 residues. The germline CDR1 and CDR2 sequences are KGHSH and LQKENI. CDR3 sequence (DNA): TGTGCCAGCTCCCCTGGACAGGGGGCCGAAAAACTGTTTTTT. It translates to CASSPGQGAEKLFF.

The V and J genes are TRBV5-8 and TRBJ1-4; no definite D call. V lost 10 bases and J lost 2, with 15 bases in between. The germline V gene has CDR1 SGHTS and CDR2 YDEGEE. CDR3 length equals 14 residues. The CDR3 DNA reads as TGTGCCTTTCGGAGCGGAGGGACTAATGAAAAACTGTTTTTT. It is translated as CAFRSGGTNEKLFF. The full variable domain, its missing parts supplied by reference TRBV5-8 and TRBJ1-4, is EAGVTQSPTHLIKTRGQQATLRCSPISGHTSVYWYQQALGLGLQFLLWYDEGEERNRGNFPPRFSGRQFPNYSSELNVNALELEDSALYLCAFRSGGTNEKLFFGSGTQLSVL.

The gene calls are TRBV18 and TRBJ1-2, with D maybe TRBD1 (6 bases). The CDR3 consists of 14 residues. V lost 2 bases and J 1 base, leaving 8 bases between the germline ends. Germline loops: CDR1 KGHSH, CDR2 LQKENI. CDR3 in amino acids: CASSPNRDNYGYTF. The CDR3, as DNA: TGTGCCAGCTCACCAAACAGGGATAACTATGGCTACACCTTC.

This chain connects TRBV10-3 to TRBJ1-2, with D hard to call. CDR1 ENHRY and CDR2 SYGVKD come from the germline V gene. This CDR3 has 13 amino acids. The V end was cut by 1 base, the J end by 6 bases, with 9 bases between. The CDR3 DNA reads TGTGCCATCAGTGAGTTGAGGGCTCATGGCTACACCTTC. Amino acids: CAISELRAHGYTF.